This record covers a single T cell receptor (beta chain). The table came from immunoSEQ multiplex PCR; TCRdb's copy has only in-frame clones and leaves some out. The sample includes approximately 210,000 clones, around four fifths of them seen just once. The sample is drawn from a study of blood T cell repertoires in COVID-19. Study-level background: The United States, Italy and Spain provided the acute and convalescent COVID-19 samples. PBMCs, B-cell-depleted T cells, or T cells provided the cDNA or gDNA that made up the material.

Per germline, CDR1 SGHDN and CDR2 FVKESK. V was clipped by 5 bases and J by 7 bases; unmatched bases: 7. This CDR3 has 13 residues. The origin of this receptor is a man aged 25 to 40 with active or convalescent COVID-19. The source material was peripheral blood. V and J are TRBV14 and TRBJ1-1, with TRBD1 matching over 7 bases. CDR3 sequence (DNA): TGTGCCAGCAGCACACGGACAGGATTTGAAGCTTTCTTT. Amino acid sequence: CASSTRTGFEAFF.